The present T cell receptor (beta chain) was sequenced within a study of blood T cell repertoires in COVID-19. Study-wide context: Specimens from acute and convalescent COVID-19 originated in the United States, Italy and Spain. Sample material is recorded as cDNA or gDNA derived from T cells, B-cell-depleted T cells, or PBMCs.

Between the trimmed V and J ends, which lost 5 bases and 7 bases, there was a span of 12 bases. Germline V lookup: CDR1 SGHTA, CDR2 FQGTGA. The CDR3 totals 13 residues. TCRdb keeps only in-frame clones here, not all; method: immunoSEQ multiplex PCR. The sample holds some 200,000 clones, roughly 84% seen once. This clone was detected once. This chain links TRBV7-3 with TRBJ1-5; D perhaps matches TRBD1 (6 bases). The origin of this receptor is a woman of 80 years or more with acute or convalescent COVID-19. Sequenced: peripheral blood. This CDR3 is CASSLKDSQPQHF. The CDR3 DNA sequence: TGTGCCAGCAGCCTTAAGGACAGCCAGCCCCAGCATTTT. Supplemented by reference TRBV7-3 and TRBJ1-5, the full variable domain reads GAGVSQTPSNKVTEKGKYVELRCDPISGHTALYWYRQSLGQGPEFLIYFQGTGAADDSGLPNDRFFAVRPEGSVSTLKIQRTERGDSAVYLCASSLKDSQPQHFGDGTRLSIL.